The 4 T cell receptor beta chains below come from one sample, sequenced in a study of beta chain features in type 1 diabetes (dated by TCRdb to about 2018). Libraries were built with the immunoSEQ multiplex PCR assay. All of the isolated RNA was reverse transcribed with the High Capacity cDNA Reverse Transcription Kit, so expressed TCRB transcripts were sequenced. TCRdb obtained this table from immuneACCESS and retained in-frame rearrangements with V and J assigned. These tables miss some clones; where compared with another copy, unresolved V genes account for less than half of the shortfall, and the remainder is unexplained. For this sample the table gives around 340,000 clones, of which roughly 8% were detected only once. The ten largest clonotypes hold 0.44% of the sample. The specimen sequenced was central memory CD4+ T cells from blood. The receptors were sampled from a woman aged 18-29 years in good health.

This clone occurred many times. The rearrangement joins TRBV10-3 to TRBJ2-5; D is perhaps TRBD1 or TRBD2 (5 bases each). Germline V lookup: CDR1 ENHRY, CDR2 SYGVKD. This CDR3 is 13 amino acids long. Trimming left V 0 bases short and J 4 bases short, with 6 bases between. Here the CDR3 DNA reads TGTGCCATCAGTGAGTCTGGGGGAGAGACCCAGTACTTC. It translates to CAISESGGETQYF.

The chain joins TRBV7-9 to TRBJ1-4; no clear D gene. Trimming shortened V by 2 bases and J by 4 bases, and 8 bases separated the two germline ends. The CDR3 runs 14 residues. Per the germline V gene, CDR1 is SEHNR and CDR2 is FQNEAQ (reference sequence). Here the CDR3 DNA reads TGTGCCAGCAGCTTAAGAGGCCGTAATGAAAAACTGTTTTTT. Its translation: CASSLRGRNEKLFF.

This clone was counted between two and nine times. V gene TRBV18 combines with J gene TRBJ2-4; D uncertain. V lost 3 bases, J lost 5 bases, and 14 bases lay in between. The germline V gene has CDR1 KGHSH and CDR2 LQKENI. The CDR3 is 15 residues long. This chain's CDR3 is CASSPRASPQNIQYF. The CDR3 region has the DNA TGTGCCAGCTCACCCCGAGCGAGCCCACAAAACATTCAGTACTTC.

This clone was picked up one time. The chain carries TRBV9 and TRBJ1-3; 7 bases agree with TRBD1. The CDR3 has 15 amino acids. Germline V gene lookup returns CDR1 SGDLS and CDR2 YYNGEE. V dropped 4 bases and J dropped 0; count of bases not matched to a gene: 4. The CDR3 DNA follows: TGTGCCAGCAGCCTAGGGGGCAACTCTGGAAACACCATATATTTT. Amino acid sequence: CASSLGGNSGNTIYF.